Listed below are T cell receptor beta chains from one sample, sequenced in a study of chemoradiotherapy in HPV16-positive cancers. TCRdb's table, derived via immunoSEQ multiplex PCR, lists solely in-frame clones and lacks some. This table holds tens of thousands of clones, about 88% found once. The sample consisted of blood, taken from a patient who underwent chemoradiotherapy. The receptors were gathered from a human donor with HPV-associated anogenital cancer. Both conserved end residues are part of each CDR3. Each record gives: D gene, clone size, J gene, V gene, CDR3 DNA, CDR3 protein. The D gene is left open where the match is weak. A clone size is listed for some rows: how often the clone was seen (once, few, many), or a class if it is expanded.

>.|.|TRBJ1-3|TRBV10-3
TGTGCCATCAGAGAGACCGGTTCTGGAAACACCATATATTTT
CAIRETGSGNTIYF
>TRBD1|.|TRBJ1-3|TRBV11-2
TGTGCCAGCAGCTATGGACAGGGGGACGGAAACACCATATATTTT
CASSYGQGDGNTIYF
>TRBD1|few|TRBJ2-6|TRBV4-2
TGTGCCAGCAGCCAAGCAGGGGGATTTGGGGCCAACGTCCTGACTTTC
CASSQAGGFGANVLTF
>.|.|TRBJ2-5|TRBV7-2
TGTGCCAGCAGCTTAGCGCATGGGGAGACCCAGTACTTC
CASSLAHGETQYF
>.|.|TRBJ1-1|TRBV14
TGTGCCAGCAGCCAAGGGCGAACGAACACTGAAGCTTTCTTT
CASSQGRTNTEAFF
>.|.|TRBJ2-5|TRBV5-1
TGCGCCAGCAGCTTGGCCTCGTCTCAAGAGACCCAGTACTTC
CASSLASSQETQYF
>TRBD1|.|TRBJ1-2|TRBV27
TGTGCCAGCAGTTTACTCGGGACAGGTACATATGGCTACACCTTC
CASSLLGTGTYGYTF
>.|.|TRBJ1-4|TRBV19
TGTGCCAGTAGTGCCAACATGGATGAAAAACTGTTTTTT
CASSANMDEKLFF
>.|once|TRBJ2-7|TRBV9
TGTGCCAGCAGCTCCACCGTGATGGCACAAGATTTCGAGCAGTACTTC
CASSSTVMAQDFEQYF
>.|.|TRBJ1-5|TRBV2
TGTGCCAGCAGCCCGGACAGAGGGGAAAATCAGCCCCAGCATTTT
CASSPDRGENQPQHF
>.|.|TRBJ1-1|TRBV10-2
TGCGCCAGCAGAAATAACATCCTCGAGGACACTGAAGCTTTCTTT
CASRNNILEDTEAFF
>TRBD1|.|TRBJ1-2|TRBV4-3
TGCGCCAGCAGCCAAGATTTTGGCAGGGGGACTAACTATGGCTACACCTTC
CASSQDFGRGTNYGYTF
>.|.|TRBJ1-3|TRBV5-1
TGCGCCAGCAGCTTGGAGGGGGGCCCAAGCTCTGGAAACACCATATATTTT
CASSLEGGPSSGNTIYF
>.|.|TRBJ1-6|TRBV28
TGTGCCAGCAGTTCGCCTACAGGGTTGAACTCACCCCTCCACTTT
CASSSPTGLNSPLHF